A single sample is the source of the 19 T cell receptor beta chains below, sequenced in a study of CD8 T cells in Susac syndrome. RNA in amounts of roughly 0.5 to 1 ug was reverse transcribed with random hexamers. TCRdb itself ran the immunoSEQ multiplex PCR reads through MiXCR, one entry per CDR3 protein. The table records over 95,000 distinct CDR3 sequences, about nine tenths of them present only once. The sample consisted of CD4+ T cells from PBMCs. The receptors were sampled from a human donor in good health.

V usage is TRBV7-2 and J usage is TRBJ2-6, with D maybe TRBD2 (5 bases). The V end lost 1 base, the J end lost 0 bases, and 13 bases lay between the germline ends. This CDR3 is built from 18 residues. Germline CDR1 is SGHTA and CDR2 is FQGNSA. CDR3 in DNA: TGTGCCAGCAGCTTAGTCGGGGTTTCCTCCTCTGGGGCCAACGTCCTGACTTTC. Its translation is CASSLVGVSSSGANVLTF.

This rearrangement joins TRBV29-1 to TRBJ2-6; D unclear. Trimming shortened V by 3 bases and J by 0 bases, and 3 bases separated the two germline ends. The CDR3 totals 13 residues. The germline V gene encodes CDR1 SQVTM and CDR2 ANQGSEA. The CDR3 DNA follows: TGCAGCGTTGATCTCTCTGGGGCCAACGTCCTGACTTTC. Protein sequence: CSVDLSGANVLTF.

This rearrangement joins TRBV7-9 to TRBJ1-2, with TRBD1 as a possible D gene (5 bases). There are 15 residues in the CDR3. Looked up from germline, CDR1 is SEHNR and CDR2 is FQNEAQ (reference sequence). Trimming shortened V by 10 bases and J by 5 bases, and 23 bases separated the two germline ends. The CDR3: CATSPRAGRGYGYTF. The CDR3 bases are TGTGCCACCTCCCCCCGGGCAGGGAGAGGATATGGCTACACCTTC.

The CDR3 loop reads CASTIPGTEAFF. CDR3 DNA sequence: TGTGCCAGCACCATACCCGGGACTGAAGCTTTCTTT. The genes are TRBV7-9 and TRBJ1-1, with unresolved D. Trimming left V 7 bases short and J 5 bases short, with 11 bases between. This CDR3 is built from 12 residues. Per the germline V gene, CDR1 is SEHNR and CDR2 is FQNEAQ (reference sequence).

This clonotype is a singleton in its sample. The J gene is TRBJ1-1, the V gene TRBV2; no clear D. CDR3 size: 14 residues. The germline V gene encodes CDR1 SNHLY and CDR2 FYNNEI. Trimming shortened V by 1 base and J by 1 base, and 7 bases separated the two germline ends. In DNA, the CDR3 is TGTGCCAGCAGTGAAGTGGCGGGGAACACTGAAGCTTTCTTT. Translation gives CASSEVAGNTEAFF.

The chain has TRBV29-1 and TRBJ2-3, with D unclear. CDR3 size: 11 residues. Deletions cut 5 bases from V and 4 bases from J, with 7 bases between. In germline, CDR1 is SQVTM, CDR2 ANQGSEA. CDR3 residues: CSVSYADTQYF. The CDR3 bases are TGCAGCGTTTCCTACGCAGATACGCAGTATTTT.

The rearrangement uses TRBV11-2 and TRBJ1-6; possibly TRBD1 for D (5 bases). Germline-derived CDR1 and CDR2 are SGHAT and FQNNGV. The V and J ends lost 4 bases and 0 bases respectively, with 13 bases between them. This CDR3 spans 17 amino acids. The CDR3 protein is CASSSPPGTSYNSPLHF. The CDR3 coding sequence is TGTGCCAGCAGCTCTCCCCCAGGGACCTCCTATAATTCACCCCTCCACTTT.

CDR3 region: CASSPSRDNYEQYF. The CDR3 nucleotides read TGTGCCAGCAGTCCGTCCCGGGACAATTACGAGCAGTACTTC. The rearrangement joins TRBV7-3 to TRBJ2-7; D possibly corresponds to TRBD1 (6 bases). This CDR3 is built from 14 residues. Germline CDR1 SGHTA, CDR2 FQGTGA. The germline V and J ends were trimmed by 6 bases and 4 bases, with 16 bases remaining between them.

This clonotype was seen a single time. The CDR3 loop is CASSQDSDWNYGYTF. CDR3 nucleotides: TGCGCCAGCAGCCAAGATTCTGACTGGAACTATGGCTACACCTTC. The chain is built from TRBV4-1 and TRBJ1-2, with unresolved D. This CDR3 is 15 amino acids long. Trimming removed 0 bases from V and 2 bases from J, with 10 bases in between. Germline loops: CDR1 MGHRA, CDR2 YSYEKL.

The rearrangement links TRBV20-1 to TRBJ2-7; 8 nucleotides match TRBD1. The CDR3 has 15 residues. Losses at the gene ends were 6 bases for V and 0 bases for J; bases not matched to a gene: 10. CDR1 and CDR2 from the germline V gene are DFQATT and SNEGSKA (reference sequence). CDR3 sequence (DNA): TGCAGTGCCAAAGACACAGGGGGGTCCTCCTACGAGCAGTACTTC. Its protein is CSAKDTGGSSYEQYF.

V usage is TRBV7-3 and J usage is TRBJ2-5, with 9 bases fitting TRBD1. CDR3 length: 15 amino acids. The germline V gene has CDR1 SGHTA and CDR2 FQGTGA. V trimming: 5 bases; J trimming: 6 bases; junction bases outside the gene matches: 10. The CDR3 loop is CASSPQTGGWQTQYF. CDR3 nucleotides: TGTGCCAGCAGCCCCCAGACAGGGGGGTGGCAGACCCAGTACTTC.

This clonotype came up a few times. The chain is built from TRBV6-2 or TRBV6-3 and TRBJ2-7; 11 positions match TRBD2. V lost 10 bases, J lost 1 base, and 6 bases stayed unmatched. CDR1 is MNHEY and CDR2 is SVGEGT in the germline V gene. CDR3 length: 14 amino acids. CDR3 region: CATWRTSGSYEQYF. CDR3 nucleotides: TGTGCCACCTGGAGGACTAGCGGGTCCTACGAGCAGTACTTC.

V and J are TRBV28 and TRBJ1-2; possible D gene TRBD1, 6 bases. V dropped 8 bases and J dropped 8 bases, with 6 bases sitting between them. The CDR3 runs to 9 residues. Per the germline V gene, CDR1 is MDHEN and CDR2 is SYDVKM. CDR3 coding DNA: TGTGCCAGCGGACAGGGCTACACCTTC. This encodes CASGQGYTF.

CDR3 sequence reads: CASSQDGSTSPLHF. CDR3 DNA sequence: TGTGCCAGCAGCCAGGATGGGTCCACATCACCCCTCCACTTT. This chain uses TRBV7-2 with TRBJ1-6; D unclear. CDR1 is SGHTA and CDR2 is FQGNSA in the germline V gene. This CDR3 spans 14 amino acids. V shed 5 bases and J shed 10 bases, with 15 bases lying between them.

This rearrangement joins TRBV7-2 to TRBJ2-1, with 7 bases that match TRBD2. The V gene's germline CDR1 is SGHTA and CDR2 FQGNSA. The trim removed 4 bases at V and 9 bases at J, leaving 3 bases unmatched. The CDR3 is made up of 12 amino acids. The CDR3 spells CASSSGLFEQFF. In nucleotides, the CDR3 is TGTGCCAGCAGCTCGGGACTATTTGAGCAGTTCTTC.

This sequence joins TRBV7-2 and TRBJ1-1, with D tentatively TRBD1 (5 bases). Germline lookup yields CDR1 SGHTA and CDR2 FQGNSA. This CDR3 has 15 amino acids. Trimming pared 5 bases from V and 4 bases from J, leaving 17 bases between. For the CDR3, the DNA is TGTGCCAGCAGCCCCTCTCAGGGAGGGGTCACTGAAGCTTTCTTT. Residues: CASSPSQGGVTEAFF.

The chain links TRBV2 to TRBJ2-7; maybe TRBD1 (6 bases). Germline V CDR1 and CDR2: SNHLY, FYNNEI. Trimming took off 3 bases at V and 5 bases at J, with 8 bases between the two ends. The CDR3 is 12 residues long. The CDR3 spells CASSDRGDEQYF. The CDR3 nucleotides are TGTGCCAGCAGTGACAGGGGCGACGAGCAGTACTTC.

This clonotype occurred once. The chain employs TRBV28 and TRBJ2-4, with no clear D. The V end was cut by 6 bases, the J end by 0 bases, with 15 bases between. CDR1 is MDHEN and CDR2 is SYDVKM in the germline V gene. The CDR3 runs to 16 residues. The CDR3 region is CASSRPSQLAKNIQYF. The CDR3, as DNA: TGTGCCAGCAGCCGGCCTTCCCAACTAGCCAAAAACATTCAGTACTTC.

The rearrangement uses TRBV20-1 and TRBJ2-4; tentative D call: TRBD1 (6 bases). Germline-derived CDR1 and CDR2 are DFQATT and SNEGSKA (reference sequence). This CDR3 is 16 amino acids long. Trimming took 2 bases from V and 3 from J, leaving 17 bases between them. CDR3 in amino acids: CSARTRDIRDKNIQYF. CDR3 coding DNA: TGCAGTGCTAGAACACGGGACATTCGGGACAAAAACATTCAGTACTTC.